These T cell receptor beta chains were read from a single sample in a study of blood T cell repertoires in COVID-19. Profiling relied on immunoSEQ multiplex PCR, and the TCRdb table lists in-frame clones only, not all of them. The sample yields roughly 460,000 clones, approximately 90% seen once. Source material: peripheral blood. The receptors shown here come from a man younger than 35 with COVID-19, enrolled during active disease. Each CDR3 is given with its conserved first and last residue. A D gene is named only where the DNA matches it firmly.

TRBV6-1,TRBJ2-7,.,CASSEGRDYEQYF
TRBV4-1,TRBJ1-5,.,CASSLGQGPRNQPQHF
TRBV19,TRBJ1-6,.,CASSSSASYNSPLHF
TRBV19,TRBJ2-6,.,CASSPLNSGANVLTF
TRBV5-3,TRBJ2-7,TRBD2,CARSTLLAGHSYEQYF
TRBV5-4,TRBJ2-5,.,CASSAEGIGETQYF
TRBV5-5,TRBJ1-1,TRBD1,CASSPDRDTEAFF
TRBV5-5,TRBJ2-7,.,CASSLADSTYEQYF
TRBV25-1,TRBJ2-1,TRBD2,CASTNSGTAHEQFF
TRBV5-1,TRBJ2-3,TRBD2,CASSTGLATDTQYF
TRBV7-9,TRBJ1-1,.,CASSSQGWDTEAFF
TRBV2,TRBJ2-3,.,CASTGIPRADTQYF
TRBV19,TRBJ2-1,TRBD1,CASSRDRVNEQFF
TRBV12-5,TRBJ2-7,.,CASGTTQGISYEQYF